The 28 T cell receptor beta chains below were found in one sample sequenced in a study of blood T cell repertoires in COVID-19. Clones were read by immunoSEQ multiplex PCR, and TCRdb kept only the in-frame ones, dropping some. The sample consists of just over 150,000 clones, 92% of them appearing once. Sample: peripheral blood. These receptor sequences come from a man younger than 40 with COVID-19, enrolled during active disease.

The CDR3: CASSPRQGPGDTQYF. CDR3 DNA sequence: TGTGCCAGCAGCCCCCGACAGGGGCCGGGGGATACGCAGTATTTT. J is TRBJ2-3 and V is TRBV3-1 (or the pseudogene TRBV3-2); the match to TRBD1 covers 8 bases. The CDR3 contains 15 residues. The ends lost 4 bases at V and 6 bases at J; junction bases unmatched: 9. Per germline, CDR1 LGHDT and CDR2 YNNKEL (reference sequence).

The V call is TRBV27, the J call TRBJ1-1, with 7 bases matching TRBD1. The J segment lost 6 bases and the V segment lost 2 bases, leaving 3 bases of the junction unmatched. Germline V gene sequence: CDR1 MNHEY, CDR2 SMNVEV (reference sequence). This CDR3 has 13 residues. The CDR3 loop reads CASSLGQGAEAFF. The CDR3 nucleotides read TGTGCCAGCAGTTTAGGGCAGGGGGCTGAAGCTTTCTTT.

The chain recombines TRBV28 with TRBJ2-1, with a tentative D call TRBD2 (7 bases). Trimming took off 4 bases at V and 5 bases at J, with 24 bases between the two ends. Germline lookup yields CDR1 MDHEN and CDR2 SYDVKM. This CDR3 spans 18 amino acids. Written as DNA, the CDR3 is TGTGCCAGCAGTTCCGGGGGGCACTGGACTTTTTCCAACAATGAGCAGTTCTTC. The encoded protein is CASSSGGHWTFSNNEQFF.

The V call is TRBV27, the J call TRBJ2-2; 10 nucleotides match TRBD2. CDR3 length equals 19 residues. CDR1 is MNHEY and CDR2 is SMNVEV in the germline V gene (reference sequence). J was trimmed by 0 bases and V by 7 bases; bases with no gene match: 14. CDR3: CASTALAGDLVANTGELFF. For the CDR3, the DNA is TGTGCCAGCACCGCGCTAGCGGGAGATTTGGTAGCGAACACCGGGGAGCTGTTTTTT.

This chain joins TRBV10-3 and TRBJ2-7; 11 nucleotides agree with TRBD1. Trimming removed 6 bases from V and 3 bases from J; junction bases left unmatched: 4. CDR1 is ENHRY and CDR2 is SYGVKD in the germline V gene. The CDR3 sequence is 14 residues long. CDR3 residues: CAISQGQGVYEQYF. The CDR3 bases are TGTGCCATCAGCCAGGGACAGGGGGTCTACGAGCAGTACTTC.

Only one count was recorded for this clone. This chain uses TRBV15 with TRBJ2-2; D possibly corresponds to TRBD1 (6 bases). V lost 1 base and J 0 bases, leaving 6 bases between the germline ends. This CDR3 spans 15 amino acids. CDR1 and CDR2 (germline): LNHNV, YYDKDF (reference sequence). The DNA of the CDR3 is TGTGCCACCAGCAGAGGACAGGCGAACACCGGGGAGCTGTTTTTT. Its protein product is CATSRGQANTGELFF.

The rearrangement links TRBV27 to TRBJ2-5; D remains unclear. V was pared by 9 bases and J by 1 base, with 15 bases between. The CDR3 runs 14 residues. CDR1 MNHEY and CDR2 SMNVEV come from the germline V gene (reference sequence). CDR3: CASSPSTPQETQYF. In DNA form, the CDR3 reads TGTGCCAGTTCTCCGAGCACCCCCCAAGAGACCCAGTACTTC.

The CDR3 DNA follows: TGTGCCAGCAGCTTGGCGACAGGGAACACTGAAGCTTTCTTT. The encoded protein is CASSLATGNTEAFF. The rearrangement joins TRBV5-8 to TRBJ1-1; the D gene is possibly TRBD1 (6 bases). V shed 0 bases and J shed 1 base, with 7 bases lying between them. Germline V CDR1 and CDR2: SGHTS, YDEGEE. The CDR3 consists of 14 residues.

The CDR3 sequence: CASSLAEGARETQYF. DNA for the CDR3: TGTGCCAGCAGCTTGGCAGAGGGGGCCCGAGAGACCCAGTACTTC. The rearrangement links TRBV5-6 to TRBJ2-5, with TRBD1 identical over 7 bases. The V gene end was trimmed by 0 bases and the J gene end by 4 bases; junction bases not matched to a gene: 6. This CDR3 region has 15 residues. Germline lookup yields CDR1 SGHDT and CDR2 YYEEEE.

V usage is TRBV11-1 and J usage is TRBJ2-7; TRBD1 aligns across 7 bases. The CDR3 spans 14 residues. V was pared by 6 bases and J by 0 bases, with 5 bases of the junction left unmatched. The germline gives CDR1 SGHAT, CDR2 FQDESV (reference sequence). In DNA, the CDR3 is TGTGCCAGCAGGAGGGACAGACTCTCCTACGAGCAGTACTTC. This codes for CASRRDRLSYEQYF. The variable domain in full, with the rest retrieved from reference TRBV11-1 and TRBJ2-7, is EAEVAQSPRYKITEKSQAVAFWCDPISGHATLYWYRQILGQGPELLVQFQDESVVDDSQLPKDRFSAERLKGVDSTLKIQPAELGDSAMYLCASRRDRLSYEQYFGPGTRLTVT.

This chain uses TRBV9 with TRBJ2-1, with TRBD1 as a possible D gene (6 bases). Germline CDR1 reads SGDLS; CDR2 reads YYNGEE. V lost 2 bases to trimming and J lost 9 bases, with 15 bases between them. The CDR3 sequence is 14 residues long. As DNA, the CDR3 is TGTGCCAGCAGCGTCTACAGGGTAGGGGGTGAGCAGTTCTTC. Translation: CASSVYRVGGEQFF.

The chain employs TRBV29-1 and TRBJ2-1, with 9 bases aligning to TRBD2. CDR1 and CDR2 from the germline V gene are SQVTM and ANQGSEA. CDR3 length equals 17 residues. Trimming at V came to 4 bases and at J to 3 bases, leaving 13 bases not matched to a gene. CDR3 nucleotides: TGCAGCGTTGGGGCGGGTGCTAGCGGGAACCTCTACAATGAGCAGTTCTTC. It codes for CSVGAGASGNLYNEQFF.

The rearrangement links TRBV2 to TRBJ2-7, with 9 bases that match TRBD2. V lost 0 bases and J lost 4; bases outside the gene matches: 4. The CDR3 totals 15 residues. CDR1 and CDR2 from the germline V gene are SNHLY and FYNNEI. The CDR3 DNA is TGTGCCAGCAGTGAAGCTGGCGGGAGGGCTTACGAGCAGTACTTC. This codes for CASSEAGGRAYEQYF.

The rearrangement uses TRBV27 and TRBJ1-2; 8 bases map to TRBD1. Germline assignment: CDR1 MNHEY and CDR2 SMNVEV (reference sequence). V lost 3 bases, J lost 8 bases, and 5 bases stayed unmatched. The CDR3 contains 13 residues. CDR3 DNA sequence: TGTGCCAGCAGTTTGGACAGGGCTGAGGGCTACACCTTC. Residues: CASSLDRAEGYTF.

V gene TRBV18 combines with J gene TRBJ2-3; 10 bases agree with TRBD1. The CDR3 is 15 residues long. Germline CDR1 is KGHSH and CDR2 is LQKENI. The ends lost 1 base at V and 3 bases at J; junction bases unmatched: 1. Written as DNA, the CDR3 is TGTGCCAGCTCACCACGGACAGGGGGAACAGATACGCAGTATTTT. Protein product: CASSPRTGGTDTQYF.

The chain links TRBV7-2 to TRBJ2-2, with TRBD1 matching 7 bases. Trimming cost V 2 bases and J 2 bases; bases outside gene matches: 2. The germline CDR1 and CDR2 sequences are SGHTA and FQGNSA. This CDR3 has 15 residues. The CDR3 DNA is TGTGCCAGCAGCTTAACAGGGGTTAACACCGGGGAGCTGTTTTTT. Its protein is CASSLTGVNTGELFF. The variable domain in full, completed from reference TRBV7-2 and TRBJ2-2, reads GAGVSQSPSNKVTEKGKDVELRCDPISGHTALYWYRQSLGQGLEFLIYFQGNSAPDKSGLPSDRFSAERTGGSVSTLTIQRTQQEDSAVYLCASSLTGVNTGELFFGEGSRLTVL.

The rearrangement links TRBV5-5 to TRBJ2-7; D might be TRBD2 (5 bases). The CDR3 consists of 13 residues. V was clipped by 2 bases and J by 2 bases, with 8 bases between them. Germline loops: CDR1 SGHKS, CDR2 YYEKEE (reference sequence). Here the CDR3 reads CASSFGEPYEQYF. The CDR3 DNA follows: TGTGCCAGCAGCTTCGGGGAACCCTACGAGCAGTACTTC.

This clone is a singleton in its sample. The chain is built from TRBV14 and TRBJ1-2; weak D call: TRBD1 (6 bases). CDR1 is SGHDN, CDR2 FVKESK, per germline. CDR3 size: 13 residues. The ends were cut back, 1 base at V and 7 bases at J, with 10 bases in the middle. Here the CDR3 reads CASSQAGAGGYTF. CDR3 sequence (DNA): TGTGCCAGCAGCCAAGCAGGGGCCGGTGGCTACACCTTC. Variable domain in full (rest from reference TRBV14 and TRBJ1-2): EAGVTQFPSHSVIEKGQTVTLRCDPISGHDNLYWYRRVMGKEIKFLLHFVKESKQDESGMPNNRFLAERTGGTYSTLKVQPAELEDSGVYFCASSQAGAGGYTFGSGTRLTVV.

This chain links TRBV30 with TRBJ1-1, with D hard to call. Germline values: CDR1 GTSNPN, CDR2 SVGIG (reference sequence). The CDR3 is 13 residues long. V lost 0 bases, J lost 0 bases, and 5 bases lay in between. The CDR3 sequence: CAWSVTVNTEAFF. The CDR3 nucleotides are TGTGCCTGGAGTGTAACAGTGAACACTGAAGCTTTCTTT.

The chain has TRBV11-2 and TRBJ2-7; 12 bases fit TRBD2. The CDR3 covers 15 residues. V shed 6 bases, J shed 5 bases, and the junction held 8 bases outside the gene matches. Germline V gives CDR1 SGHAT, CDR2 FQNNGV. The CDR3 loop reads CASRHELAGGDEQYF. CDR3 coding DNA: TGTGCCAGCAGGCACGAACTAGCGGGGGGCGACGAGCAGTACTTC.

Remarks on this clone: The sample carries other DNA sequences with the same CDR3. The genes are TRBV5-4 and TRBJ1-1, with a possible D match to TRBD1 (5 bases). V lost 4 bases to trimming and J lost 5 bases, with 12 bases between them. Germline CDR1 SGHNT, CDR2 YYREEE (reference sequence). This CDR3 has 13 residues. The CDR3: CASSRQGGTEAFF. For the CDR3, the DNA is TGTGCCAGCAGCCGTCAGGGCGGTACTGAAGCTTTCTTT.

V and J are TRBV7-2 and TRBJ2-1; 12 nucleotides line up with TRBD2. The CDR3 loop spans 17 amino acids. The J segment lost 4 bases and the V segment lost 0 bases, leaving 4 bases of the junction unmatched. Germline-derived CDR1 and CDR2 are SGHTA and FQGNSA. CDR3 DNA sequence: TGTGCCAGCAGCTTAGCGAGGACTAGCGGGAATTACAATGAGCAGTTCTTC. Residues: CASSLARTSGNYNEQFF.

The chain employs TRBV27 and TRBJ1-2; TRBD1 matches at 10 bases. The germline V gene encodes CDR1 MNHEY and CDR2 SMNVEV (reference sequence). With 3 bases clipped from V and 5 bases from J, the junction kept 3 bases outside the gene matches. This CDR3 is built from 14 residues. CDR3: CASSFGQGGYGYTF. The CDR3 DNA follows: TGTGCCAGCAGTTTCGGACAGGGGGGTTATGGCTACACCTTC.

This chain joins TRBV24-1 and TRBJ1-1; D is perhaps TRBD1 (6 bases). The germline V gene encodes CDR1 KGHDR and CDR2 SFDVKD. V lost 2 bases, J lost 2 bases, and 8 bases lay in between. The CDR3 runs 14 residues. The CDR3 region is CATSDSQGNTEAFF. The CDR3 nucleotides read TGTGCCACCAGTGATTCACAGGGAAACACTGAAGCTTTCTTT.

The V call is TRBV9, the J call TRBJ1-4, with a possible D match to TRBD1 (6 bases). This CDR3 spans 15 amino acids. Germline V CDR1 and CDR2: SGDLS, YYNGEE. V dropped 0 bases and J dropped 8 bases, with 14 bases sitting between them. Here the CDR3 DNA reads TGTGCCAGCAGCGTAGCGGGGGGCGTAAAGGAAAAACTGTTTTTT. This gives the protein CASSVAGGVKEKLFF. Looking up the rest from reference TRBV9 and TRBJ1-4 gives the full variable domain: DSGVTQTPKHLITATGQRVTLRCSPRSGDLSVYWYQQSLDQGLQFLIQYYNGEERAKGNILERFSAQQFPDLHSELNLSSLELGDSALYFCASSVAGGVKEKLFFGSGTQLSVL.

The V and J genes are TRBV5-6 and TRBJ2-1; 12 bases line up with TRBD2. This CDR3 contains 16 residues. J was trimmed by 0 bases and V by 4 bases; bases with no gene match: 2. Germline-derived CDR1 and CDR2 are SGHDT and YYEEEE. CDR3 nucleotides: TGTGCCAGCAGCCCGGGACTAGCGGGCTCCTACAATGAGCAGTTCTTC. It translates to CASSPGLAGSYNEQFF. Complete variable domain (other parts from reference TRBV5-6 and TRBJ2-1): DAGVTQSPTHLIKTRGQQVTLRCSPKSGHDTVSWYQQALGQGPQFIFQYYEEEERQRGNFPDRFSGHQFPNYSSELNVNALLLGDSALYLCASSPGLAGSYNEQFFGPGTRLTVL.

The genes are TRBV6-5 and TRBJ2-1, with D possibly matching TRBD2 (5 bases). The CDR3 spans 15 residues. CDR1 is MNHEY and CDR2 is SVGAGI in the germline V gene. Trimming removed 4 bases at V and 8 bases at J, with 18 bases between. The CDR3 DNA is TGTGCCAGCAGTTCGAGCGGCTTCTCTCTGGATGAGCAGTTCTTC. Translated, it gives CASSSSGFSLDEQFF.

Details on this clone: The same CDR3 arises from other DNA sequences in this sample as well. The CDR3 nucleotides are TGTGCCAGCAGCCTCCCGGATACGCAGTATTTT. It translates to CASSLPDTQYF. This chain links TRBV7-2 with TRBJ2-3, with D unclear. CDR1 and CDR2 (germline): SGHTA, FQGNSA. The CDR3 length is 11 residues. Between the trimmed V and J ends, which lost 5 bases and 6 bases, there was a span of 6 bases.